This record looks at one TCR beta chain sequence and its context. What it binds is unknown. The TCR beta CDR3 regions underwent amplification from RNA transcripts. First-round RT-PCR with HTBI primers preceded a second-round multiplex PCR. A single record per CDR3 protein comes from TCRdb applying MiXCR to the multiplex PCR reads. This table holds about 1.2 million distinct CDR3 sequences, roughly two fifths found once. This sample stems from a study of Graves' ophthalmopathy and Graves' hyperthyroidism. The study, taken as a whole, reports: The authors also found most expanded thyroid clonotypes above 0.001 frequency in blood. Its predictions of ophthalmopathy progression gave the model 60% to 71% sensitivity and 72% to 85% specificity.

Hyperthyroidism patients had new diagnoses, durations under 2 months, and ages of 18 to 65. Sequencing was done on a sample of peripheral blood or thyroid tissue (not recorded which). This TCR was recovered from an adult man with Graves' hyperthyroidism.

For the CDR3, the DNA is TGCAGCGGTACCAGGGATAACTATGGCTACACCTTC. Protein: CSGTRDNYGYTF. This chain joins TRBV29-1 and TRBJ1-2, with D tentatively TRBD1 (5 bases). CDR3 length equals 12 residues. CDR1 is SQVTM, CDR2 ANQGSEA, per germline. The V end lost 7 bases, the J end lost 1 base, and 10 bases lay between the germline ends.